One and the same sample provided the 8 T cell receptor beta chains below, sequenced in a study of blood T cell repertoires in COVID-19. Using immunoSEQ multiplex PCR, the repertoire was profiled, and TCRdb retains in-frame clones only, with some absent. Here the sample spans roughly 240,000 clones, over 75% being singletons. Material: peripheral blood. Every receptor here comes from a man in his fifties or sixties with COVID-19, enrolled during active disease.

This rearrangement joins TRBV11-3 to TRBJ2-2; D gene uncertain. CDR3 length: 14 amino acids. CDR1 and CDR2 (germline): SGHNT, YENEEA. With 5 bases removed from V and 4 bases from J, the gap between germline ends came to 11 bases. The CDR3 is CASSPQSGTGELFF. The CDR3 nucleotides are TGTGCCAGCAGCCCACAATCGGGCACCGGGGAGCTGTTTTTT.

The chain is built from TRBV4-1 and TRBJ2-5; 8 bases agree with TRBD2. V lost 1 base and J lost 1; bases outside the gene matches: 5. Germline CDR1 reads MGHRA; CDR2 reads YSYEKL. CDR3 size: 16 residues. Here the CDR3 DNA reads TGCGCCAGCAGCCAAGGAGAAGCGGGGGTCCAAGAGACCCAGTACTTC. Protein product: CASSQGEAGVQETQYF.

The chain combines TRBV10-3 with TRBJ1-6; possibly TRBD1 for D (5 bases). The CDR3 contains 12 residues. Trimming took off 9 bases at V and 7 bases at J, with 10 bases between the two ends. Germline V gene data show CDR1 as ENHRY and CDR2 as SYGVKD. CDR3 DNA sequence: TGTGCCATTGGGGGGGTCAATTCACCCCTCCACTTT. This translates into CAIGGVNSPLHF.

This CDR3 is CASSLARGPVSYNEQFF. The CDR3 nucleotides read TGTGCCAGCAGCTTAGCGCGCGGGCCAGTCTCCTACAATGAGCAGTTCTTC. The chain recombines TRBV11-1 with TRBJ2-1; perhaps TRBD2 as D (5 bases). CDR3 size: 17 residues. Trimming cost V 0 bases and J 0 bases, with 12 bases left between them. Germline V gene lookup returns CDR1 SGHAT and CDR2 FQDESV (reference sequence). The whole variable domain, remainder taken from reference TRBV11-1 and TRBJ2-1, is EAEVAQSPRYKITEKSQAVAFWCDPISGHATLYWYRQILGQGPELLVQFQDESVVDDSQLPKDRFSAERLKGVDSTLKIQPAELGDSAMYLCASSLARGPVSYNEQFFGPGTRLTVL.

This chain uses TRBV21-1 with TRBJ1-6; TRBD1, the table's D call, was not compared with the DNA. TRBV21-1 constitutes a pseudogene. CDR3 length: 18 amino acids. The CDR3 loop is CASSKHRGDSSYNSPLHF. The CDR3 DNA reads as TGTGCCAGCAGCAAGCACCGTGGGGACAGCTCCTATAATTCACCCCTCCACTTT.

The CDR3 loop is CASSLEPGLGLFGELFF. The CDR3, as DNA: TGCGCCAGCAGCTTAGAACCGGGACTAGGTCTATTCGGGGAGCTGTTTTTT. J is TRBJ2-2 and V is TRBV5-1, with TRBD2 matching over 8 bases. The ends lost 2 bases at V and 7 bases at J; junction bases unmatched: 13. Germline CDR1 SGHRS, CDR2 YFSETQ. The CDR3 has 17 amino acids.

The CDR3 loop is CSVEIPQGAANHNEQFF. CDR3 sequence (DNA): TGCAGCGTTGAGATCCCACAGGGGGCAGCCAACCACAATGAGCAGTTCTTC. The chain joins TRBV29-1 to TRBJ2-1; 9 nucleotides match TRBD1. The CDR3 has 17 amino acids. Germline V gene lookup returns CDR1 SQVTM and CDR2 ANQGSEA. V was clipped by 3 bases and J by 5 bases; unmatched bases: 14.

The chain has TRBV7-8 and TRBJ1-3; no definite D call. The V gene lost 4 bases and the J gene lost 4 bases, with 14 bases spanning the gap. This CDR3 has 15 residues. From germline, CDR1 is SGHVS and CDR2 FQNEAQ. CDR3: CASSSRVTGGNTIYF. CDR3 in DNA: TGTGCCAGCAGCTCACGAGTGACGGGGGGAAACACCATATATTTT.